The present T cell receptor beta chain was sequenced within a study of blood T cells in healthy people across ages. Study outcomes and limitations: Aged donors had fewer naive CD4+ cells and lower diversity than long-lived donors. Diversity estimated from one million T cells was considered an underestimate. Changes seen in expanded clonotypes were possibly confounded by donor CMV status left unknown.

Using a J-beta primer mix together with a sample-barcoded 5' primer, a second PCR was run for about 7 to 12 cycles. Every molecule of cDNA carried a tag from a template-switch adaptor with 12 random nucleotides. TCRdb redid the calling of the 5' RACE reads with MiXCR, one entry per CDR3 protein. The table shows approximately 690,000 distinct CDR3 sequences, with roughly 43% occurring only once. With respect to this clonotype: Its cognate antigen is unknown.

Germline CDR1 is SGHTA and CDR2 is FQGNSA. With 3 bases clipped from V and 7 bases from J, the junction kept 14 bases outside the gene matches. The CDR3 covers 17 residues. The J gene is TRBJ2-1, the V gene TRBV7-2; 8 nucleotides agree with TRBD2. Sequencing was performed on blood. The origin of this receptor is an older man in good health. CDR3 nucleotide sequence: TGTGCCAGCAGCTTCGGGATAGGGGCGGGAGGAGTAAATGAGCAGTTCTTC. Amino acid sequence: CASSFGIGAGGVNEQFF.